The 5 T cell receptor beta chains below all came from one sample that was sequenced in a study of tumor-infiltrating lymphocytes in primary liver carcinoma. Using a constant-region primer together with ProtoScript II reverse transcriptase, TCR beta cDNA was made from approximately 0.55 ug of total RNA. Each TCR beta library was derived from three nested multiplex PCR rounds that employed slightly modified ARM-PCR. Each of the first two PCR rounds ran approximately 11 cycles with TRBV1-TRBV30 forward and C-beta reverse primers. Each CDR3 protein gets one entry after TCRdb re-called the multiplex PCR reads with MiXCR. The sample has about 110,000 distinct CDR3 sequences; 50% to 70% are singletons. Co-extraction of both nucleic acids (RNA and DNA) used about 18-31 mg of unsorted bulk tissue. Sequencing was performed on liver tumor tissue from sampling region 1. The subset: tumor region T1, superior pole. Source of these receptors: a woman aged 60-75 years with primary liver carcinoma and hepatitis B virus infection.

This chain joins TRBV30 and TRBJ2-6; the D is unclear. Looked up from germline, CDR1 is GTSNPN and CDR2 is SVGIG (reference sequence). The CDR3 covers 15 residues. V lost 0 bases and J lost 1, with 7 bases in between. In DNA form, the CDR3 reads TGTGCCTGGAGTGTAAGGCGTTCTGGGGCCAACGTCCTGACTTTC. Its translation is CAWSVRRSGANVLTF.

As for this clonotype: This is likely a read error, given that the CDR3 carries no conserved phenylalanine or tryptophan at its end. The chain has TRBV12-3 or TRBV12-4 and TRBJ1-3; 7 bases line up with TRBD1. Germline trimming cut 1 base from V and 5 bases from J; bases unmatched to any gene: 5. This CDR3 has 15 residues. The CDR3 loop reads CASSLDGTDRNTIYL. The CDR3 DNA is TGTGCCAGCAGTTTAGACGGGACAGACAGAAACACCATATATCTT.

CDR3 coding DNA: TGTGCCAGCAGCCCAGGACTCAGCTGGAGCTGGAGTGAGCAGTTCTTC. Translating it yields CASSPGLSWSWSEQFF. The rearrangement uses TRBV11-2 and TRBJ2-1; D might be TRBD2 (5 bases). The CDR3 length is 16 residues. Trimming shortened V by 5 bases and J by 9 bases, and 23 bases separated the two germline ends. Germline CDR1 reads SGHAT; CDR2 reads FQNNGV.

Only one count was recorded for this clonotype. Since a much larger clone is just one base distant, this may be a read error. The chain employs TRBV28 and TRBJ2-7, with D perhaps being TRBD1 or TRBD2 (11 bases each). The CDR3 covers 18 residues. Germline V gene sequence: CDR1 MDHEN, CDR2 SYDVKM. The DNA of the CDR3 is TGTGCCAGCAGTACCTCCGGGACAGGGGGGACTAGCGGTTACGAGCAGAACTTC. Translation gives CASSTSGTGGTSGYEQNF.

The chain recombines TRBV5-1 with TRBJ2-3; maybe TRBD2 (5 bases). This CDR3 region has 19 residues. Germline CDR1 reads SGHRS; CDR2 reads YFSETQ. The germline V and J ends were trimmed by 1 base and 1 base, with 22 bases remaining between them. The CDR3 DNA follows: TGCGCCAGCAGCTTGTCGAGGGCCCCAACCCATGTCGGCACAGATACGCAGTATTTT. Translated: CASSLSRAPTHVGTDTQYF.